This TCR beta chain was found in a study of T-cell reconstitution after alpha-beta-depleted transplantation in children. V lost 5 bases to trimming and J lost 7 bases, with 18 bases between them. The CDR3 loop spans 15 amino acids. This clonotype was detected ten times or more. Its antigen is not identified. The library targeted TCRbeta and was prepared with unique molecular identifiers. TCRdb processed the PCR reads anew with MiXCR; each CDR3 protein has one entry. The table lists approximately 490,000 distinct CDR3 sequences, about 10% of them singletons. Study results and caveats: After transplant, at about two months, alpha-beta T cells were reportedly derived from several hundred expanded graft clones. T-cell counts and diversity at one year post-transplant came mainly from newly produced T cells.

The origin of this receptor is a child aged 2-9 years with inherited bone marrow failure, due to receive a stem cell transplant. Material: PBMCs, obtained before TCRalphabeta/CD19-depleted stem cell transplant. This chain connects TRBV12-3 or TRBV12-4 to TRBJ2-1, with a weak D call TRBD2 (7 bases). CDR3 bases: TGTGCCAGCAGTCCAGGGGATAGCGGGCAAAATGAGCAGTTCTTC. Protein: CASSPGDSGQNEQFF.